This TCR beta chain came from a study of T cell changes during pregnancy in multiple sclerosis (dated by TCRdb to the late 2010s). About the full investigation: The study examined how the T cell repertoire changed over the course of pregnancy in women with multiple sclerosis.

The library was obtained by the immunoSEQ multiplex PCR assay. The table was pulled from immuneACCESS by TCRdb, which kept in-frame rearrangements only. Such tables lose some clones; where checked, under half of the loss comes from unresolved V genes, and the rest has no known cause. Counted in this sample were just under 65,000 clones; approximately 93% of them appeared once. The ten largest clones take up 3.2% of the sample. V and J lose 6 bases and 5 bases, and a span of 19 bases separates them. CDR1 and CDR2 are drawn from the germline V gene: SQVTM, ANQGSEA. The CDR3 holds 14 amino acids from the cysteine to the phenylalanine. Only the CDR3 portion is preserved as DNA: 42 bases, with reading frame beginning at the first base. This clone appeared a few times. It has no known antigen specificity. Base qualities were left out, and no much larger clone turns up one base away.

The clonotype comes from a female donor with multiple sclerosis, enrolled in a pregnancy study. The sequencing used CD8+ T cells from peripheral blood mononuclear cells, collected in the second trimester of pregnancy. The rearrangement combines TRBV29-1 with TRBJ1-1, with TRBD1 perhaps the D gene, on 5 matching bases. CDR3 sequence: CSVRNRDLGTEAFF. The nucleotide sequence is TGCAGCGTAAGGAACCGGGACTTAGGTACTGAAGCTTTCTTT.